The 9 T cell receptor beta chains below come from one sample, sequenced in a study of blood T cells in healthy people across ages. Then a second PCR, running about 7 to 11 cycles, was carried out with a sample-barcoded 5' primer and a J-beta primer mix. TCRdb called the 5' RACE reads again in MiXCR, with one record for every CDR3 protein. The sample lists 550,000 to 750,000 distinct CDR3 sequences, more than 20% occurring once. The source material was blood. These receptors all stem from a man aged 70 or older in good health.

This clonotype was counted between two and nine times. This may stem from a read error, because a much larger clone lies one nucleotide away. This sequence joins TRBV27 and TRBJ2-2; 8 positions match TRBD1. The CDR3 extends over 15 amino acids. CDR1 is MNHEY, CDR2 SMNVEV, per germline (reference sequence). The CDR3 sequence: CACSSRGPGTGELFF. The CDR3 DNA reads as TGTGCCTGCAGTTCCAGGGGGCCCGGGACCGGGGAGCTGTTTTTT.

This clonotype was counted between two and nine times. The chain uses TRBV15 and TRBJ2-5, with D unresolved. The tail of the sequence fits TRBJ2-7 better, so the J call may be wrong. The CDR3 totals 13 residues. Germline V gene lookup returns CDR1 LNHNV and CDR2 YYDKDF (reference sequence). The CDR3 sequence is CATSRDVYYEQYF. The DNA of the CDR3 is TGTGCCACCAGCAGAGATGTATACTACGAGCAGTACTTC.

The V gene is TRBV9, the J gene TRBJ1-2; TRBD1 aligns across 7 bases. Per germline, CDR1 SGDLS and CDR2 YYNGEE. The CDR3 runs to 16 residues. The J segment lost 8 bases and the V segment lost 3 bases, leaving 16 bases of the junction unmatched. The CDR3 sequence is CASSGSKGTALRGYTF. CDR3 nucleotides: TGTGCCAGCAGCGGATCAAAAGGGACAGCCCTTCGGGGCTACACCTTC. Looking up the rest from reference TRBV9 and TRBJ1-2 gives the full variable domain: DSGVTQTPKHLITATGQRVTLRCSPRSGDLSVYWYQQSLDQGLQFLIQYYNGEERAKGNILERFSAQQFPDLHSELNLSSLELGDSALYFCASSGSKGTALRGYTFGSGTRLTVV.

A few counts support this clonotype. The chain is built from TRBV29-1 and TRBJ2-1; no definite D call. The CDR3 length is 14 residues. Germline assignment: CDR1 SQVTM and CDR2 ANQGSEA. Between the trimmed V and J ends, which lost 4 bases and 0 bases, there was a span of 10 bases. The chain's CDR3 is CSVVQQTSYNEQFF. The DNA of the CDR3 is TGCAGCGTTGTCCAGCAGACCTCCTACAATGAGCAGTTCTTC.

This clonotype came up a few times. The chain has TRBV20-1 and TRBJ2-5; 8 bases fit TRBD1. Looked up from germline, CDR1 is DFQATT and CDR2 is SNEGSKA (reference sequence). The CDR3 is 12 residues long. J was trimmed by 5 bases and V by 6 bases; bases with no gene match: 5. CDR3 coding DNA: TGCAGTGCGCCCAACAGGGGGGAGACCCAGTACTTC. This translates into CSAPNRGETQYF.

With regard to this clonotype: A read error may produce the germline difference seen at one junction end. The chain uses TRBV2 and TRBJ2-1; maybe TRBD1 (6 bases). The CDR3 runs to 14 residues. Germline lookup yields CDR1 SNHLY and CDR2 FYNNEI. The CDR3 is CASRIAQGMGTQCF. DNA of the CDR3: TGTGCCAGCAGGATCGCACAGGGAATGGGGACCCAGTGCTTC. The entire variable domain, with the rest obtained from reference TRBV2 and TRBJ2-1, is as follows: EPEVTQTPSHQVTQMGQEVILRCVPISNHLYFYWYRQILGQKVEFLVSFYNNEISEKSEIFDDQFSVERPDGSNFTLKIRSTKLEDSAMYFCASRIAQGMGTQCFGPGTRLTVL.

J is TRBJ1-4 and V is TRBV20-1; D not certain. Germline values: CDR1 DFQATT, CDR2 SNEGSKA (reference sequence). This CDR3 comprises 13 residues. Trimming pared 6 bases from V and 3 bases from J, leaving 11 bases between. This chain's CDR3 is CSAIKSSNEKLFF. Here the CDR3 DNA reads TGCAGTGCGATCAAAAGTTCTAATGAAAAACTGTTTTTT.

This clonotype was seen more than once but under ten times. The rearrangement links TRBV12-5 to TRBJ1-5; the match to TRBD1 covers 9 bases. V lost 6 bases, J lost 6 bases, and 6 bases stayed unmatched. Per germline, CDR1 LGHNT and CDR2 FRNRAP. The CDR3 sequence is 14 residues long. The CDR3 here is CASGAGTGLQPQHF. DNA for the CDR3: TGTGCTAGTGGAGCCGGGACAGGGCTTCAGCCCCAGCATTTT.

This clonotype was found a few times. The CDR3: CASSSDYEETQYF. CDR3 nucleotides: TGTGCCAGCAGCTCAGACTACGAAGAGACCCAGTACTTC. The V gene is TRBV7-3, the J gene TRBJ2-5; possibly TRBD2 for D (5 bases). Germline assignment: CDR1 SGHTA and CDR2 FQGTGA. Trimming shortened V by 4 bases and J by 3 bases, and 9 bases separated the two germline ends. CDR3 length: 13 residues.